One sample yielded the 14 T cell receptor beta chains listed below, sequenced in a study of cytomegalovirus exposure and HLA in healthy donors. Sequencing was performed with immunoSEQ multiplex PCR; in TCRdb, only in-frame clones are kept and a portion is missing. The sample lists 150,000 to 200,000 clones, approximately 87% seen once, with more than 1.3% in the top ten. The sample taken for sequencing was PBMCs. These receptors all come from a woman aged 25 to 39 in good health and CMV-seronegative.

This clone was seen only once. The V and J genes are TRBV18 and TRBJ2-7; tentative D call: TRBD1 (5 bases). CDR1 and CDR2 from the germline V gene are KGHSH and LQKENI. The length of the CDR3 is 13 residues. V lost 3 bases and J lost 3, with 9 bases in between. CDR3: CASSPGQNYEQYF. CDR3 DNA: TGTGCCAGCTCACCGGGGCAGAACTACGAGCAGTACTTC.

The rearrangement joins TRBV9 to TRBJ2-1; TRBD2 matches at 12 bases. CDR1 SGDLS and CDR2 YYNGEE come from the germline V gene. CDR3 size: 19 residues. J lost 3 bases, V lost 4 bases, and 14 bases had no gene match. Here the CDR3 reads CASSYLLAGGPSVYNEQFF. CDR3 coding DNA: TGTGCCAGCAGCTACCTCCTAGCGGGGGGGCCCTCAGTCTACAATGAGCAGTTCTTC.

The V gene is TRBV7-9, the J gene TRBJ2-2; 7 bases align to TRBD1. The CDR3 is 16 amino acids. Germline V gene lookup returns CDR1 SEHNR and CDR2 FQNEAQ (reference sequence). The J segment lost 4 bases and the V segment lost 0 bases, leaving 5 bases of the junction unmatched. As DNA, the CDR3 is TGTGCCAGCAGCTTAGCACAGGGGTCCCCCACCGGGGAGCTGTTTTTT. Translation: CASSLAQGSPTGELFF.

This chain connects TRBV29-1 to TRBJ2-2; D may be TRBD1 (7 bases). The V gene lost 7 bases and the J gene lost 4 bases, with 13 bases spanning the gap. This CDR3 is 13 amino acids long. Germline CDR1 and CDR2: SQVTM and ANQGSEA. The CDR3 is CSGGTAITGELFF. CDR3 coding DNA: TGCAGCGGCGGGACAGCCATCACCGGGGAGCTGTTTTTT.

The CDR3 sequence: CASSRSRGGTSGVIGELFF. CDR3 bases: TGTGCCAGCAGCCGAAGTAGGGGGGGGACTAGCGGGGTTATCGGGGAGCTGTTTTTT. The chain couples TRBV4-2 to TRBJ2-2, with 13 bases matching TRBD2. CDR1 and CDR2 from the germline V gene are LGHNA and YNFKEQ. The length of the CDR3 is 19 residues. With V trimmed by 4 bases and J by 7 bases, 15 bases remained unmatched.

The genes are TRBV7-9 and TRBJ2-1, with TRBD2 matching 10 bases. Germline V gene data show CDR1 as SEHNR and CDR2 as FQNEAQ (reference sequence). Unmatched junction bases numbered 3, after V lost 2 bases and J lost 5 bases. The CDR3 runs to 15 residues. The CDR3 DNA sequence: TGTGCCAGCAGCTTACCAGCGGGAGGGAACAATGAGCAGTTCTTC. Residues: CASSLPAGGNNEQFF.

The rearrangement joins TRBV19 to TRBJ1-2, with D uncertain. The CDR3 length is 15 residues. Germline CDR1 is LNHDA and CDR2 is SQIVND (reference sequence). With 3 bases removed from V and 4 bases from J, the gap between germline ends came to 15 bases. CDR3 nucleotide sequence: TGTGCCAGTAGTATCATGGGAGAACCCTTCTATGGCTACACCTTC. Its protein product is CASSIMGEPFYGYTF.

V is TRBV7-9 and J is TRBJ2-7; TRBD1 might be the D (6 bases). CDR1 and CDR2 (germline): SEHNR, FQNEAQ (reference sequence). V dropped 5 bases and J dropped 6 bases, with 26 bases sitting between them. CDR3 length: 17 residues. CDR3 nucleotides: TGTGCCAGCAGCCAACAAAAACCCGGGACACCCAAAGGCGAGCAGTACTTC. This encodes CASSQQKPGTPKGEQYF.

DNA for the CDR3: TGTGCCAGCAGCTTTCGGAACAGGGGTGGCCTCGAGCAGTACTTC. Protein product: CASSFRNRGGLEQYF. This chain links TRBV11-2 with TRBJ2-7, with TRBD1 matching over 7 bases. After removal of 3 bases from V and 6 bases from J, the junction contained 11 bases not matched to a gene. Germline CDR1 and CDR2: SGHAT and FQNNGV. This CDR3 contains 15 residues. The entire variable domain, with the rest obtained from reference TRBV11-2 and TRBJ2-7, is as follows: EAGVAQSPRYKIIEKRQSVAFWCNPISGHATLYWYQQILGQGPKLLIQFQNNGVVDDSQLPKDRFSAERLKGVDSTLKIQPAKLEDSAVYLCASSFRNRGGLEQYFGPGTRLTVT.

The rearrangement joins TRBV10-1 to TRBJ2-7; 8 bases line up with TRBD2. The junction had 3 bases not matched to a gene; V was cut back by 5 bases and J by 3 bases. This CDR3 contains 13 residues. Germline V gene lookup returns CDR1 WNHNN and CDR2 SYGVQD (reference sequence). The CDR3 nucleotides are TGCGCCAGCAGTTTAGCGGGGAGCTACGAGCAGTACTTC. Amino acid sequence: CASSLAGSYEQYF.

This chain uses TRBV19 with TRBJ1-4; D might be TRBD1 (6 bases). CDR3 length equals 15 residues. Per the germline V gene, CDR1 is LNHDA and CDR2 is SQIVND (reference sequence). V shed 5 bases and J shed 8 bases, with 18 bases lying between them. The CDR3 protein is CASSAPEGGHEKLFF. DNA of the CDR3: TGTGCCAGTAGTGCCCCAGAGGGGGGGCACGAAAAACTGTTTTTT.

This clone has just one count. V gene TRBV29-1 combines with J gene TRBJ2-3, with a tentative D call TRBD2 (6 bases). CDR1 is SQVTM, CDR2 ANQGSEA, per germline. V shed 6 bases and J shed 2 bases, with 15 bases lying between them. This CDR3 contains 14 residues. In DNA, the CDR3 is TGCAGCGTAGAACCCTGGACTACCACAGATACGCAGTATTTT. Translating it yields CSVEPWTTTDTQYF.

V gene TRBV5-1 combines with J gene TRBJ1-1; no definite D call. Trimming pared 2 bases from V and 11 bases from J, leaving 13 bases between. The CDR3 is 12 residues long. In germline, CDR1 is SGHRS, CDR2 YFSETQ. The CDR3 DNA follows: TGCGCCAGCAGCTTTGACGGCAAGGAGGCTTTCTTT. Residues: CASSFDGKEAFF.

This chain links TRBV6-5 with TRBJ1-1, with 8 bases identical to TRBD1. The junction had 3 bases not matched to a gene; V was cut back by 0 bases and J by 3 bases. From germline, CDR1 is MNHEY and CDR2 SVGAGI. The CDR3 totals 15 residues. The CDR3 DNA reads as TGTGCCAGCAGTTACTCCGACAGGGGTTACACTGAAGCTTTCTTT. Amino acids: CASSYSDRGYTEAFF.